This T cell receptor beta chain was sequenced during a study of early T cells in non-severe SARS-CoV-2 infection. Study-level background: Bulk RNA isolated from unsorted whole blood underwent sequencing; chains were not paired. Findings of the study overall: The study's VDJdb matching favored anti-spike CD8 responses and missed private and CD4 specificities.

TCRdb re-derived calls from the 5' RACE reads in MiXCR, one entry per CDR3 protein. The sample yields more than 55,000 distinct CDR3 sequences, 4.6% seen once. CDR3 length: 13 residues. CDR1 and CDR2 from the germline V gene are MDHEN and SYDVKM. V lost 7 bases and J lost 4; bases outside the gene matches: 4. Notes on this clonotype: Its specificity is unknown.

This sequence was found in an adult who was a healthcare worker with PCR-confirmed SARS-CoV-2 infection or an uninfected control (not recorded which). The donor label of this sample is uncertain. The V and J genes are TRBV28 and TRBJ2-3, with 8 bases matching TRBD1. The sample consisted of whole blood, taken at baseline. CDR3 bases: TGTGCCAGCATAGACAGGGGCGCAGATACGCAGTATTTT. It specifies CASIDRGADTQYF.